This T cell receptor beta chain came from a study of Graves' ophthalmopathy and Graves' hyperthyroidism. V dropped 1 base and J dropped 4 bases, with 10 bases sitting between them. This CDR3 has 14 amino acids. Germline assignment: CDR1 SGHTA and CDR2 FQGNSA. Study results and caveats: Ophthalmopathy was separated from stable hyperthyroidism by a 13-signature model with 87.88% sensitivity and roughly 81% specificity.

Investigators amplified TCR beta CDR3 regions from RNA transcripts. The first round was an RT-PCR with HTBI primers, and the second round was a multiplex PCR. MiXCR, run by TCRdb on the multiplex PCR reads, gives a single entry per CDR3 protein. Of 350,000 to 450,000 distinct CDR3 sequences in the sample, about 17% are singletons; the top ten hold around 1.5%. This clonotype has a handful of counts. Its antigen is as yet unknown. Ophthalmopathy was moderately-to-severely active, CAS at least 3, NOSPECS at least 4, lasting under 3 months. The specimen was peripheral blood. The chain couples TRBV7-2 to TRBJ2-5; tentatively, D is TRBD1 (5 bases). The TCR originated in a woman aged 18-29 years with Graves' ophthalmopathy. The CDR3: CASSLGGRRETQYF. The CDR3 nucleotides read TGTGCCAGCAGCTTAGGGGGCAGGAGAGAGACCCAGTACTTC.